The 20 T cell receptor beta chains below were found in one sample sequenced in a study of Ad26.COV2.S vaccination and SARS-CoV-2 variants. Using immunoSEQ multiplex PCR, the repertoire was profiled, and TCRdb retains in-frame clones only, with some absent. The data contain about 680,000 clones, more than 70% of them seen just once; the ten biggest clones take up over 1.3%. Treatment here: about 20 received Ad26.COV2.S at low or high dose, single or two shots; 5 received placebo; per-sample allocation not given. Vaccine and placebo recipients were sampled on day 63 after the first injection. Sequenced material: peripheral blood, taken in a trial of Ad26.COV2.S vaccine versus placebo. The source of these receptors is a person aged 18 to 59 who received the Ad26.COV2.S COVID-19 vaccine or a placebo.

The chain joins TRBV18 to TRBJ2-3, with TRBD1 identical over 12 bases. The germline V gene encodes CDR1 KGHSH and CDR2 LQKENI. V dropped 7 bases and J dropped 3; count of bases not matched to a gene: 2. This CDR3 has 14 amino acids. Here the CDR3 DNA reads TGTGCCAGCTTGGGACAGGGGGCAACAGATACGCAGTATTTT. This gives the protein CASLGQGATDTQYF.

This chain links TRBV3-1 (or the pseudogene TRBV3-2) with TRBJ1-4, with D perhaps matching TRBD1 (6 bases). The length of the CDR3 is 16 residues. Germline V gene lookup returns CDR1 LGHDT and CDR2 YNNKEL (reference sequence). Trimming removed 4 bases at V and 7 bases at J, with 19 bases between. The CDR3 DNA is TGTGCCAGCAGCCGCAGATTCCCAGGGGTGGGTGAAAAACTGTTTTTT. This encodes CASSRRFPGVGEKLFF.

The J gene is TRBJ2-7, the V gene TRBV10-2; 13 bases are a match to TRBD2. The CDR3 is 15 residues long. Germline CDR1 WSHSY, CDR2 SAAADI. V lost 6 bases, J lost 2 bases, and 4 bases stayed unmatched. The CDR3 is CASRGLAGDTYEQYF. The DNA of the CDR3 is TGCGCCAGCAGAGGACTAGCGGGAGATACCTACGAGCAGTACTTC.

The V gene is TRBV7-2, the J gene TRBJ2-3; the D is unclear. Germline-derived CDR1 and CDR2 are SGHTA and FQGNSA. V was shortened by 2 bases and J by 0 bases, with 9 bases between the two germline ends. The CDR3 has 15 amino acids. CDR3 protein: CASSLYTASTDTQYF. The CDR3 DNA reads as TGTGCCAGCAGCTTATATACCGCTAGCACAGATACGCAGTATTTT.

The chain joins TRBV5-4 to TRBJ2-5, with 10 nucleotides matching TRBD1. Trimming took 2 bases from V and 5 from J; bases not matched to a gene: 15. The CDR3 loop spans 18 amino acids. Germline lookup yields CDR1 SGHNT and CDR2 YYREEE (reference sequence). In DNA, the CDR3 is TGTGCCAGCAGCTTTCAATTGGGACAGGGGCCAAAGGGGGAGACCCAGTACTTC. Residues: CASSFQLGQGPKGETQYF.

As DNA, the CDR3 is TGTGCCAGCAGTTACGGCTGGATCTCTGGGGCCAACGTCCTGACTTTC. Translated: CASSYGWISGANVLTF. This rearrangement joins TRBV6-2 or TRBV6-3 to TRBJ2-6; D remains ambiguous. The ends were cut back, 2 bases at V and 0 bases at J, with 8 bases in the middle. Germline V lookup: CDR1 MNHEY, CDR2 SVGEGT. CDR3 length equals 16 residues.

The chain carries TRBV7-2 and TRBJ2-7; TRBD1 agrees at 7 bases. Germline V gene lookup returns CDR1 SGHTA and CDR2 FQGNSA. CDR3 length: 15 residues. Trimming at V came to 1 base and at J to 6 bases, leaving 9 bases not matched to a gene. The CDR3 here is CASSLELGQVGEQYF. The CDR3 DNA reads TGTGCCAGCAGCTTAGAGTTAGGACAGGTGGGCGAGCAGTACTTC.

As regards this clone: This sample includes further DNA sequences coding for the same CDR3. This sequence joins TRBV5-1 and TRBJ2-3; the D gene is possibly TRBD2 (5 bases). Germline V CDR1 and CDR2: SGHRS, YFSETQ. The CDR3 extends over 14 amino acids. Trimming shortened V by 0 bases and J by 2 bases, and 7 bases separated the two germline ends. The CDR3 protein is CASSLGGDTDTQYF. The CDR3 DNA reads TGCGCCAGCAGCTTGGGGGGAGACACAGATACGCAGTATTTT.

The V gene is TRBV2, the J gene TRBJ2-4; the D gene is possibly TRBD1 (5 bases). With 4 bases removed from V and 7 bases from J, the gap between germline ends came to 14 bases. The CDR3 sequence is 14 residues long. CDR1 SNHLY and CDR2 FYNNEI come from the germline V gene. This CDR3 is CASSGLGVRNIQYF. CDR3 bases: TGTGCCAGCAGTGGTCTAGGGGTTCGGAACATTCAGTACTTC.

The chain combines TRBV18 with TRBJ1-5; D unclear. The germline V gene has CDR1 KGHSH and CDR2 LQKENI. With 3 bases removed from V and 2 bases from J, the gap between germline ends came to 8 bases. The CDR3 has 14 amino acids. CDR3 sequence (DNA): TGTGCCAGCTCACCCGTCCATGGCAATCAGCCCCAGCATTTT. Residues: CASSPVHGNQPQHF.

The chain combines TRBV27 with TRBJ2-1; possible D gene TRBD2, 5 bases. The CDR3 is 14 amino acids. Trimming took 4 bases from V and 4 from J, leaving 11 bases between them. The germline V gene encodes CDR1 MNHEY and CDR2 SMNVEV (reference sequence). The CDR3 sequence is CASSSLAIYNEQFF. The CDR3 DNA reads as TGTGCCAGCAGTTCGCTAGCCATATACAATGAGCAGTTCTTC.

This clone was found once. The V and J genes are TRBV19 and TRBJ2-6; D not resolved. The CDR3 is made up of 16 amino acids. Germline CDR1 and CDR2: LNHDA and SQIVND (reference sequence). Trimming pared 3 bases from V and 1 base from J, leaving 10 bases between. The CDR3 DNA reads as TGTGCCAGTAGTATTTTGAGTCTTTCTGGGGCCAACGTCCTGACTTTC. It yields the protein CASSILSLSGANVLTF.

This clone occurred a few times. One end of the junction varies from germline; a read error may be responsible. V is TRBV6-6 and J is TRBJ2-7; D unclear. The CDR3 spans 10 residues. Germline V gene sequence: CDR1 MNHNY, CDR2 SVGAGI (reference sequence). The CDR3 nucleotides are TGTGCCACCAGTTCCTACGAGCAGTACTTC. Protein product: CATSSYEQYF.

The chain has TRBV19 and TRBJ2-1, with 9 positions matching TRBD2. There are 14 residues in the CDR3. Trimming cost V 8 bases and J 9 bases; bases outside gene matches: 11. CDR1 and CDR2 (germline): LNHDA, SQIVND (reference sequence). In DNA, the CDR3 is TGTGCCAGTGCCGGGACTAGCCTCCTTGGTGAGCAGTTCTTC. This sequence encodes CASAGTSLLGEQFF. Combining the CDR3 with reference TRBV19 and TRBJ2-1 gives the whole variable domain DGGITQSPKYLFRKEGQNVTLSCEQNLNHDAMYWYRQDPGQGLRLIYYSQIVNDFQKGDIAEGYSVSREKKESFPLTVTSAQKNPTAFYLCASAGTSLLGEQFFGPGTRLTVL.

This chain joins TRBV6-5 and TRBJ2-1; weak D call: TRBD1 (5 bases). V lost 3 bases to trimming and J lost 5 bases, with 14 bases between them. The CDR3 has 15 amino acids. CDR1 and CDR2 (germline): MNHEY, SVGAGI. The CDR3 spells CASSYLFREDNEQFF. In DNA form, the CDR3 reads TGTGCCAGCAGTTATTTATTCAGGGAAGACAATGAGCAGTTCTTC.

The rearrangement uses TRBV5-1 and TRBJ2-2; perhaps TRBD1 as D (6 bases). Germline values: CDR1 SGHRS, CDR2 YFSETQ. Trimming pared 4 bases from V and 5 bases from J, leaving 12 bases between. The CDR3 is made up of 14 amino acids. The CDR3 protein is CASSGAQGTGELFF. The CDR3 nucleotides read TGCGCCAGCAGCGGCGCACAGGGTACCGGGGAGCTGTTTTTT. Complete variable domain (other parts from reference TRBV5-1 and TRBJ2-2): KAGVTQTPRYLIKTRGQQVTLSCSPISGHRSVSWYQQTPGQGLQFLFEYFSETQRNKGNFPGRFSGRQFSNSRSEMNVSTLELGDSALYLCASSGAQGTGELFFGEGSRLTVL.

The chain is built from TRBV21-1 and TRBJ2-1; the table's D call of TRBD2 was not tested on the DNA. TRBV21-1 is noted as a pseudogene. The CDR3 length is 14 residues. The CDR3 nucleotides read TGTGCCAGCAGCATTACTAGCGGGGACAATGAGCAGTTCTTC. It specifies CASSITSGDNEQFF.

The chain has TRBV10-3 and TRBJ2-7; 9 positions agree with TRBD1. The CDR3 has 14 amino acids. Germline V gene data show CDR1 as ENHRY and CDR2 as SYGVKD. V was clipped by 6 bases and J by 7 bases; unmatched bases: 10. This CDR3 is CAIRSQGAKVEQYF. The DNA of the CDR3 is TGTGCCATCAGATCACAGGGGGCGAAAGTAGAGCAGTACTTC.

The chain joins TRBV4-1 to TRBJ2-3, with 11 bases identical to TRBD2. CDR3 size: 16 residues. The ends lost 5 bases at V and 2 bases at J; junction bases unmatched: 6. Germline V gene lookup returns CDR1 MGHRA and CDR2 YSYEKL. DNA of the CDR3: TGCGCCAGCAGCACCCCACTAGCGGGGGTCACAGATACGCAGTATTTT. Translated: CASSTPLAGVTDTQYF.

Details on this clone: Other DNA sequences of this sample code for an identical CDR3. This rearrangement joins TRBV19 to TRBJ1-5; no reliable D call. This CDR3 is built from 14 residues. Trimming removed 3 bases from V and 1 base from J, with 7 bases in between. Germline V lookup: CDR1 LNHDA, CDR2 SQIVND (reference sequence). The CDR3 loop reads CASSILGSNQPQHF. CDR3 DNA sequence: TGTGCCAGTAGTATCTTGGGGAGCAATCAGCCCCAGCATTTT. The full variable domain, its missing parts supplied by reference TRBV19 and TRBJ1-5, is DGGITQSPKYLFRKEGQNVTLSCEQNLNHDAMYWYRQDPGQGLRLIYYSQIVNDFQKGDIAEGYSVSREKKESFPLTVTSAQKNPTAFYLCASSILGSNQPQHFGDGTRLSIL.